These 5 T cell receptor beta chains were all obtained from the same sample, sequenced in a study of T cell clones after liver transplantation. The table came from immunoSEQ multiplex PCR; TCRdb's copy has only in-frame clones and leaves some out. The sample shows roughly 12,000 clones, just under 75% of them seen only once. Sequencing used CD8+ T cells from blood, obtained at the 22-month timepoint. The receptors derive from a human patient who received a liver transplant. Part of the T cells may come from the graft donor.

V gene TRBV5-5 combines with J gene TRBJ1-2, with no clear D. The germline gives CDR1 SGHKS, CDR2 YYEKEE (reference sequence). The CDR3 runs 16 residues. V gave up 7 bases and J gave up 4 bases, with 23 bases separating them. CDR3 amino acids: CASFPLLSRKTYGYTF. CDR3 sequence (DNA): TGTGCCAGCTTTCCACTTCTCTCGCGAAAGACCTATGGCTACACCTTC.

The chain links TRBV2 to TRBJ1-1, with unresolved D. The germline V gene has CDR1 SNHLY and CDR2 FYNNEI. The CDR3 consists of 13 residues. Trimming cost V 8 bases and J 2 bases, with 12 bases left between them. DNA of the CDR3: TGTGCCAGCGAATCGGGCATTAACACTGAAGCTTTCTTT. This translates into CASESGINTEAFF.

The CDR3 DNA follows: TGTGCCAGCAGCTTAGGACAGGGTAATCAGCCCCAGCATTTT. Translating it yields CASSLGQGNQPQHF. This sequence joins TRBV7-2 and TRBJ1-5; 7 bases agree with TRBD1. Germline assignment: CDR1 SGHTA and CDR2 FQGNSA. The J segment lost 4 bases and the V segment lost 1 base, leaving 1 base of the junction unmatched. The CDR3 consists of 14 residues.

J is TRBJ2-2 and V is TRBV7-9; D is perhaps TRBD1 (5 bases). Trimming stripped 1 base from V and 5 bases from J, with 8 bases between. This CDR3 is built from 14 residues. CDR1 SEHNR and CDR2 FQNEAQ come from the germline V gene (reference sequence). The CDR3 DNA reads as TGTGCCAGCAGCTTAGGGGGCCTAACCGGGGAGCTGTTTTTT. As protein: CASSLGGLTGELFF.

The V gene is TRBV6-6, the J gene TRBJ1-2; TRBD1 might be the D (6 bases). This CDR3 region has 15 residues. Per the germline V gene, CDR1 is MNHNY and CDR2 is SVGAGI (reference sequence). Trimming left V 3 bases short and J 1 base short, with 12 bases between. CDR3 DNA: TGTGCCAGCAGTTATCAGGGAGGGGGTAACTATGGCTACACCTTC. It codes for CASSYQGGGNYGYTF.